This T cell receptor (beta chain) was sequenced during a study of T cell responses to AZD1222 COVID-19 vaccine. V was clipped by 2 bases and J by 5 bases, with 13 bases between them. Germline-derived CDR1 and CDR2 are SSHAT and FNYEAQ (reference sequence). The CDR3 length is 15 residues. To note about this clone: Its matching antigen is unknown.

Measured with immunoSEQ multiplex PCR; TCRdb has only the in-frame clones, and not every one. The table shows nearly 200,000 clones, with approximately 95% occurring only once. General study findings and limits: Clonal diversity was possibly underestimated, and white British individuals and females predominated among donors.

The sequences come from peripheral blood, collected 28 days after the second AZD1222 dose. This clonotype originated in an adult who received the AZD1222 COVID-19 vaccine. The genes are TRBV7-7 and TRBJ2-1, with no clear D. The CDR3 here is CASSLRVQPDNEQFF. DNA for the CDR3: TGTGCCAGCAGCTTAAGGGTGCAGCCGGACAATGAGCAGTTCTTC. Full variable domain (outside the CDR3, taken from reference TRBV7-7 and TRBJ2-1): GAGVSQSPRYKVTKRGQDVTLRCDPISSHATLYWYQQALGQGPEFLTYFNYEAQPDKSGLPSDRFSAERPEGSISTLTIQRTEQRDSAMYRCASSLRVQPDNEQFFGPGTRLTVL.